The 10 T cell receptor beta chains reported below all come from one sample, sequenced in a study of post-analysis software for immune sequencing data (dated by TCRdb to between 2015 and 2017). Here is what the overall study found, with its caveats: Significantly higher frequencies in patients than in controls were found for about five TRBV segments, including TRBV5-6, TRBV5-1 and TRBV20-1.

These receptors' targets are unknown. Receptors were amplified or captured by PCR. Sequencing relied on an Illumina HiSeq 2500. Unique molecular identifiers were incorporated into TCR beta cDNA libraries to reduce PCR and sequencing biases. Starting from the raw public reads, TCRdb applied fastp trimming at Q25, assembled clones with MiXCR and retained in-frame beta chains. Rows merge per CDR3 protein into single entries with the most common DNA and genes. The sample table lists roughly 570,000 distinct CDR3 sequences, 30% to 40% of them with a count of one. The top ten hold about 5.6% of the sample. The specimen was blood. These receptor sequences come from a girl younger than 18 with multiple sclerosis.

The table lists this clonotype with a count of one. One end of the junction varies from germline; a read error may be responsible. The chain is built from TRBV10-3 and TRBJ1-2, with 11 positions matching TRBD1. The germline CDR1 and CDR2 sequences are ENHRY and SYGVKD. This CDR3 is 15 amino acids long. The CDR3 protein is CAISARTGGNYGCTF. CDR3 DNA sequence: TGTGCCATCAGCGCACGGACAGGGGGCAACTATGGCTGCACCTTC.

This chain connects TRBV5-6 to TRBJ2-7; 9 nucleotides agree with TRBD1. The CDR3 contains 15 residues. The germline V gene encodes CDR1 SGHDT and CDR2 YYEEEE. Germline trimming cut 4 bases from V and 5 bases from J; bases unmatched to any gene: 10. CDR3 residues: CASSIPGQGLHEQYF. CDR3 coding DNA: TGTGCCAGCAGCATTCCGGGACAGGGCTTACACGAGCAGTACTTC.

The chain recombines TRBV18 with TRBJ1-6; tentative D call: TRBD1 (6 bases). CDR1 is KGHSH, CDR2 LQKENI, per germline. The CDR3 is 13 amino acids. Deletions cut 5 bases from V and 6 bases from J, with 8 bases between. CDR3 protein: CASSVDSNSPLHF. The CDR3 DNA sequence: TGTGCCAGCTCAGTGGACAGTAATTCACCCCTCCACTTT.

The chain has TRBV29-1 and TRBJ2-3; D assignment may be TRBD1 or TRBD2 (6 bases each). Trimming stripped 4 bases from V and 8 bases from J, with 19 bases between. The CDR3 runs 14 residues. Germline CDR1 reads SQVTM; CDR2 reads ANQGSEA. In DNA, the CDR3 is TGCAGCGTTGTCCTGGGGGGCATCGGTGTTACGCAGTATTTT. This translates into CSVVLGGIGVTQYF.

For this clonotype: At one of its ends the junction is not consistent with the germline gene, which may arise from a read error. This chain uses TRBV20-1 with TRBJ1-2, with D perhaps matching TRBD1 (6 bases). The CDR3 has 13 residues. Germline CDR1 and CDR2: DFQATT and SNEGSKA (reference sequence). CDR3 protein: CSARDHRVYGCTF. CDR3 DNA sequence: TGCAGTGCTAGAGATCACAGGGTCTATGGCTGCACCTTC.

This clonotype has a count of ten or more. The chain carries TRBV20-1 and TRBJ2-7, with TRBD1 matching 7 bases. The CDR3 covers 13 residues. Germline CDR1 reads DFQATT; CDR2 reads SNEGSKA (reference sequence). J was trimmed by 6 bases and V by 6 bases; bases with no gene match: 11. The CDR3 protein is CSAETGSLREQYF. In DNA, the CDR3 is TGCAGTGCGGAGACAGGGTCGCTACGCGAGCAGTACTTC.

The rearrangement uses TRBV3-1 and TRBJ2-5, with 10 nucleotides matching TRBD2. J gave up 6 bases and V 0 bases, and 7 bases lay outside the gene matches. This CDR3 is 16 amino acids long. Germline V gene sequence: CDR1 LGHDT, CDR2 YNNKEL (reference sequence). The CDR3 is CASSQEPSGGPKTQYF. The CDR3 DNA reads TGTGCCAGCAGCCAAGAACCTAGCGGGGGACCTAAGACCCAGTACTTC.

J is TRBJ1-2 and V is TRBV29-1, with D perhaps TRBD1 (5 bases). The germline V and J ends were trimmed by 5 bases and 4 bases, with 20 bases remaining between them. There are 15 residues in the CDR3. In germline, CDR1 is SQVTM, CDR2 ANQGSEA. The CDR3 DNA reads as TGCAGCGTTCCTACGCTAAACAGGAACCGCTATGGCTACACCTTC. Translation: CSVPTLNRNRYGYTF.

V is TRBV11-2 and J is TRBJ2-1; D possibly corresponds to TRBD2 (7 bases). The germline V and J ends were trimmed by 3 bases and 9 bases, with 15 bases remaining between them. The CDR3 totals 14 residues. The germline gives CDR1 SGHAT, CDR2 FQNNGV. CDR3 in DNA: TGTGCCAGCAGCTTTGGGGGGGCGGCTAGTGAGCAGTTCTTC. Translating gives CASSFGGAASEQFF.

This CDR3 reads CASSYLTSGPTDTQYF. The CDR3 DNA follows: TGTGCCAGCAGTTACCTTACTAGCGGCCCCACAGATACGCAGTATTTT. V is TRBV6-2 or TRBV6-3 and J is TRBJ2-3; 8 nucleotides match TRBD2. Germline CDR1 is MNHEY and CDR2 is SVGEGT. Trimming at V came to 2 bases and at J to 2 bases, leaving 6 bases not matched to a gene. This CDR3 comprises 16 residues.